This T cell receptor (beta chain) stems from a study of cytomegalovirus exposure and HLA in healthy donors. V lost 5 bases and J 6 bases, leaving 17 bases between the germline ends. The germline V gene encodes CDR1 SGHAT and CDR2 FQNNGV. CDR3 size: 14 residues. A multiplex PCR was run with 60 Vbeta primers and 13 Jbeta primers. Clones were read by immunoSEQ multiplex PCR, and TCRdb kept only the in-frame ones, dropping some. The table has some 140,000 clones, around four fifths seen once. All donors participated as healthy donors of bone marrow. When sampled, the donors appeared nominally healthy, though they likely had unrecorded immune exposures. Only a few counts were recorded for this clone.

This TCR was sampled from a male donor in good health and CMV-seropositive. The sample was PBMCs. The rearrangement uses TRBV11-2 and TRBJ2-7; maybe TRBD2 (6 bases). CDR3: CASSPGLPPSEQYF. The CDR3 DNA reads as TGTGCCAGCAGCCCTGGACTACCCCCTTCCGAGCAGTACTTC.